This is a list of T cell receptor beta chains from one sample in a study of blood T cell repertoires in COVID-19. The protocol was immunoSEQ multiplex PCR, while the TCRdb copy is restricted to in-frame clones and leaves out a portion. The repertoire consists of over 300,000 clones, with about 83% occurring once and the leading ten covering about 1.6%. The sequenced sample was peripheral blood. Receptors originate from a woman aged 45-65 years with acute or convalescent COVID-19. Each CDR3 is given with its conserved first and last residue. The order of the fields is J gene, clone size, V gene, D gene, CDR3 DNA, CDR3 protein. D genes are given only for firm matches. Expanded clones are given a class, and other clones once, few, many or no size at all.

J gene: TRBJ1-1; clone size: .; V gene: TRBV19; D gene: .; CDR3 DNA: TGTGCCAGTATTCTCCCCGGACAGCGCGAAGCTTTCTTT; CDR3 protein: CASILPGQREAFF
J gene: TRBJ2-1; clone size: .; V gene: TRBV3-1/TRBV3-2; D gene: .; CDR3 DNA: TGTGCCAGCAGCCACCCCCTTAGAAATGAGCAGTTCTTC; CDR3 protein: CASSHPLRNEQFF
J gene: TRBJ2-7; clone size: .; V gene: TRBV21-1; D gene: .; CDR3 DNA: TGTGCCAGCAGCAAAGCATCTCGTGAGGATCCCCTCGAGCAGTACTTC; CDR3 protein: CASSKASREDPLEQYF
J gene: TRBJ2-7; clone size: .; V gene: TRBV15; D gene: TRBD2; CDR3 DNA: TGTGCCACCAGCCGCAAGCGGGAGGAGACCAACGAGCAGTACTTC; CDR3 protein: CATSRKREETNEQYF
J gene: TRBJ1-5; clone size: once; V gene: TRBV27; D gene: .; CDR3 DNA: TGTGCCAGCAGCCCGGGTAGGCTCAATCAGCCCCAGCATTTT; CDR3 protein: CASSPGRLNQPQHF
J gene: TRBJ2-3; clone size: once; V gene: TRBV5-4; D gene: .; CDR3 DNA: TGTGCCAGCAGCGGACAAGACACAGATACGCAGTATTTT; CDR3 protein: CASSGQDTDTQYF
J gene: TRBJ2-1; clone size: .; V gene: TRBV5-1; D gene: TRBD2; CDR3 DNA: TGCGCCAGCAGCCCCGGGACTAGCGGGTACAATGAGCAGTTCTTC; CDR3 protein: CASSPGTSGYNEQFF
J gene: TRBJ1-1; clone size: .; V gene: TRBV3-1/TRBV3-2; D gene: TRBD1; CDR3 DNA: TGTGCCAGCAGCCAACTGGACAGGGGGCACGCTTTCTTT; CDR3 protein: CASSQLDRGHAFF
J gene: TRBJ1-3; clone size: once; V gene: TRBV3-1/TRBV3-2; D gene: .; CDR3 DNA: TGTGCCAGCAGCCCTGATAGTGTCGGTAACACCATATATTTT; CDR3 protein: CASSPDSVGNTIYF
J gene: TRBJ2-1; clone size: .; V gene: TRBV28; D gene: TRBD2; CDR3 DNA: TGTGCCAGCCGTAGCGGGAGGATGGATGAGCAGTTCTTC; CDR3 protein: CASRSGRMDEQFF
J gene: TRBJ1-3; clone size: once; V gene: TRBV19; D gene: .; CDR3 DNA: TGTGCCAGTAGTATAAGGCCAGTCCAGACAATTTCTGGAAACACCATATATTTT; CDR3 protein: CASSIRPVQTISGNTIYF
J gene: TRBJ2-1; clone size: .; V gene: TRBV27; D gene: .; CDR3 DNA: TGTGCCAGCAGTTTATATCCGGAGAGGGCGGATGAGCAGTTCTTC; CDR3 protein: CASSLYPERADEQFF
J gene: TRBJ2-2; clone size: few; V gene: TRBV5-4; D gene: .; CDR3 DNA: TGTGCCAGCAGCTTACGACGGGGGAACACCGGGGAGCTGTTTTTT; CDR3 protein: CASSLRRGNTGELFF
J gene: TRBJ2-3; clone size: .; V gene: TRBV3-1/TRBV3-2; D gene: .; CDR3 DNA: TGTGCCAGCAGCCTCGCAGATACGCAGTATTTT; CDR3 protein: CASSLADTQYF
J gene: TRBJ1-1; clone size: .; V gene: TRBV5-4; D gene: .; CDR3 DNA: TGTGCCAGCAGCTTGGGCGGGTCGAACACTGAAGCTTTCTTT; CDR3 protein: CASSLGGSNTEAFF
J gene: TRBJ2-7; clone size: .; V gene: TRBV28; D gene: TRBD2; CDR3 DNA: TGTGCCAGCAGTTATAGCGGGAGATCTTACGAGCAGTACTTC; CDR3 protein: CASSYSGRSYEQYF
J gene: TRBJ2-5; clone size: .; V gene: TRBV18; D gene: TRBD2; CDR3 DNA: TGTGCCAGCTCACCACCGACGACTAGCAAAGAGACCCAGTACTTC; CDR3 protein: CASSPPTTSKETQYF
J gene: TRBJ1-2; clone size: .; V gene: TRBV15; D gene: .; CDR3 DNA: TGTGCCACCAGCAGAGGGGAGGGGTATGGCTACACCTTC; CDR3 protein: CATSRGEGYGYTF
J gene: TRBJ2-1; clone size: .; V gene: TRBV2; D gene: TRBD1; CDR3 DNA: TGTGCCAGCAACCAAGACAGGGTAACTTACAATGAGCAGTTCTTC; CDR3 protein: CASNQDRVTYNEQFF
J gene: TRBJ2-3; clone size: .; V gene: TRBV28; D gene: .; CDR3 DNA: TGTGCCAGCAGTTTTCTTCGGGACACAGATACGCAGTATTTT; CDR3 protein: CASSFLRDTDTQYF
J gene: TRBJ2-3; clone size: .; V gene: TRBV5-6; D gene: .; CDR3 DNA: TGTGCCAGCAGCTCCCTGCCCGGGGTTAGCACAGATACGCAGTATTTT; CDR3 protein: CASSSLPGVSTDTQYF
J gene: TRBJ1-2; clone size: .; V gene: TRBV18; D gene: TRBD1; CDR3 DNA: TGTGCCAGCTCACCACTACCGGGACAGGGTAATGGCTACACCTTC; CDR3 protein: CASSPLPGQGNGYTF
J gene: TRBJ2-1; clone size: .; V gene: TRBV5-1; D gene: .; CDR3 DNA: TGCGCCAGCAGCTTGGGGGCGGGACCGAACTACAATGAGCAGTTCTTC; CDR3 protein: CASSLGAGPNYNEQFF
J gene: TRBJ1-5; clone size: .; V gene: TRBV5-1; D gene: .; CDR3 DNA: TGCGCCCTTAATCCTGGGGGGAGCGCTCAAGTTTGCGTTCAGCCCCAGCATTTT; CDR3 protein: CALNPGGSAQVCVQPQHF
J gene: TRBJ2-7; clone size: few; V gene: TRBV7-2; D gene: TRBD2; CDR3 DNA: TGTGCCAGCAGCTTATCGGCTAGCGGGAGGCTCGAGCAGTACTTC; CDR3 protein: CASSLSASGRLEQYF
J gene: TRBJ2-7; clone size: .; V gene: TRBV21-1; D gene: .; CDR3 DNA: TGTGCCAGCAGCCTCGAACTAGCGGGGGTTTACGAGCAGTACTTC; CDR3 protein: CASSLELAGVYEQYF
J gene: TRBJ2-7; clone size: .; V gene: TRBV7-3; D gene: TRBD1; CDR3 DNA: TGTGCCAGCAGCTTAATGGGGACAGGGTCCTACGAGCAGTACTTC; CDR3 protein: CASSLMGTGSYEQYF
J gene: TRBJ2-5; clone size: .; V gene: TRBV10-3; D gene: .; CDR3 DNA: TGTGCCATCAGTGAGAATAAGGGAGGCGAGACCCAGTACTTC; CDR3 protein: CAISENKGGETQYF
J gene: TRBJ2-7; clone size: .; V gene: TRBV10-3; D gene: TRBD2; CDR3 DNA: TGTGCCATCAGGGGGGGGATTAGTATGACCTACGAGCAGTACTTC; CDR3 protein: CAIRGGISMTYEQYF
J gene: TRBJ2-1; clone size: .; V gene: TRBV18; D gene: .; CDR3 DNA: TGTGCCAGCTCACCACAGGGGAATGAGCAGTTCTTC; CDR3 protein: CASSPQGNEQFF
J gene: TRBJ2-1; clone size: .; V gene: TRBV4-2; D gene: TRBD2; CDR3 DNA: TGTGCCAGCAGCCAATTTGGTCTAGCGGGGATAAATGAGCAGTTCTTC; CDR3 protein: CASSQFGLAGINEQFF
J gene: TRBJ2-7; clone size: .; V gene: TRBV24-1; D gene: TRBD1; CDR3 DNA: TGTGCCACCAGTGATCCACGTCCCGGGACAGGGGGCACCTCCTACGAGCAGTACTTC; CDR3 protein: CATSDPRPGTGGTSYEQYF
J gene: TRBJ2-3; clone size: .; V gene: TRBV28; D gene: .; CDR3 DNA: TGTGCCAGCAGGGGCAGGGCGGCAGATACGCAGTATTTT; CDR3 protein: CASRGRAADTQYF
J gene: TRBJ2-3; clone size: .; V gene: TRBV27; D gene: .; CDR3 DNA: TGTGCCAGCAGTCTTTCCGAGCCTAGGGATACGCAGTATTTT; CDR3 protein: CASSLSEPRDTQYF
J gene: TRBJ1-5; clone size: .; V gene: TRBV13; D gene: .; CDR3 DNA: TGTGCCAGCAGCCCCCCGACAGTTGGTGGCAATCAGCCCCAGCATTTT; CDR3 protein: CASSPPTVGGNQPQHF
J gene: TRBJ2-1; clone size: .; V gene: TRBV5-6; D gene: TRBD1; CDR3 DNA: TGTGCCAGCAGCCCCTGGACAGGGGGTTGGCATGAGCAGTTCTTC; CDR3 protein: CASSPWTGGWHEQFF
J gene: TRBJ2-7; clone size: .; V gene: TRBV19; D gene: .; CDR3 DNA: TGTGCCAGTAGTACCAAAGGCGGGGACTACGAGCAGTACTTC; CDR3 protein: CASSTKGGDYEQYF
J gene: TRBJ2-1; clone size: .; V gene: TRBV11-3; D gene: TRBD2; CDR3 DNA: TGTGCCAGCAGCCACGACGAGGGACTAGTCAATGAGCAGTTCTTC; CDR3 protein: CASSHDEGLVNEQFF
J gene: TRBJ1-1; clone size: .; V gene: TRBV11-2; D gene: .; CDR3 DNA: TGTGCCAGCAGATGGGGACAGAACACTGAAGCTTTCTTT; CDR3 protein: CASRWGQNTEAFF
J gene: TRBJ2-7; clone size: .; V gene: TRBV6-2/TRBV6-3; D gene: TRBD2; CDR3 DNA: TGTGCCAGCAGTGGTGGGACTAGCGGGAGCTTTAACGAGCAGTACTTC; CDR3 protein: CASSGGTSGSFNEQYF
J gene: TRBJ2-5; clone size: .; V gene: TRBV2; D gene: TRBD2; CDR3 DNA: TGTGCCAGCAGTGATCAGGGAGGGACGGAGGAGACCCAGTACTTC; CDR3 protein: CASSDQGGTEETQYF
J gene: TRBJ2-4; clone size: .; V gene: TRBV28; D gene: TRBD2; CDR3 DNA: TGTGCCAGCAGTTCCTCTAGTACTAGCGGGATCCATTTCGGGAAAAACATTCAGTACTTC; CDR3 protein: CASSSSSTSGIHFGKNIQYF
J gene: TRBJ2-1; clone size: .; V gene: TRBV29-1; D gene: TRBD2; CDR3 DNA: TGCAGCGGGGGGGGACTAGCTCGAAACGAGCAGTTCTTC; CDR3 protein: CSGGGLARNEQFF
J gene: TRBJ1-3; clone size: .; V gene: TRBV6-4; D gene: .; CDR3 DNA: TGTGCCAGCACCTGGACCAGGGAAAAGTTCGGAAACACCATATATTTT; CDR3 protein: CASTWTREKFGNTIYF
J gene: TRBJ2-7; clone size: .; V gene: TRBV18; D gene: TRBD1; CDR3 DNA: TGTGCCAGCTCACCCCAGACAGGGAGCTACGAGCAGTACTTC; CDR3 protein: CASSPQTGSYEQYF
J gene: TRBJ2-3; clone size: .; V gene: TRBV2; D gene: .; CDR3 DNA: TGTGCCAGCAGTGATAAGCGGAGCACAGATACGCAGTATTTT; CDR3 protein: CASSDKRSTDTQYF
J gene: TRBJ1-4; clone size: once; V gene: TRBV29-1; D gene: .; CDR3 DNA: TGCAGCGTTGGAAGGGGCCAGATTAATGAAAAACTGTTTTTT; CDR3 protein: CSVGRGQINEKLFF
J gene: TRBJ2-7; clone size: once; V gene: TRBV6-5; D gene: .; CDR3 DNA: TGTGCCAGCAGTTACTCCTTCGGGGCCTACGAGCAGTACTTC; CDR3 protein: CASSYSFGAYEQYF
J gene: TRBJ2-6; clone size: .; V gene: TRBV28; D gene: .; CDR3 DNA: TGTGCCAGCAGTTTAAGCGGCTCTGGGGCCAACGTCCTGACTTTC; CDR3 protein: CASSLSGSGANVLTF
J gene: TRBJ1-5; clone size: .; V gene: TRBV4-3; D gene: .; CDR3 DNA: TGCGCCAGCAGCCAAGTACGGGATAGCAATCAGCCCCAGCATTTT; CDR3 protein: CASSQVRDSNQPQHF
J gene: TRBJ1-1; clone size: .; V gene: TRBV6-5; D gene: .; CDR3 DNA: TGTGCCAGCAGTTGGGCGGGACGAATGAACACTGAAGCTTTCTTT; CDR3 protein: CASSWAGRMNTEAFF
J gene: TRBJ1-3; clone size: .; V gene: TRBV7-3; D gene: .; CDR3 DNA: TGTGCCAGCAGCTATGACATAGGGGCTGGAAACACCATATATTTT; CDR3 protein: CASSYDIGAGNTIYF
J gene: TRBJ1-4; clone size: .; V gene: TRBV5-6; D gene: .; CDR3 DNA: TGTGCCAGCAGCTTGTTCGGACAGCTCAATGAAAAACTGTTTTTT; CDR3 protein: CASSLFGQLNEKLFF
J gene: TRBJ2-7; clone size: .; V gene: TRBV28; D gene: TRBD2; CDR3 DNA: TGTGCCAGCAGTTCGGGGGGACTAGCGGGAGTGGGCCTATACGAGCAGTACTTC; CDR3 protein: CASSSGGLAGVGLYEQYF
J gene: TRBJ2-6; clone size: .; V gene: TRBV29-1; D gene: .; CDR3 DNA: TGCAGCGTAAAGTCCTCTGGGGCCAACGTCCTAACTTTC; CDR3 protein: CSVKSSGANVLTF
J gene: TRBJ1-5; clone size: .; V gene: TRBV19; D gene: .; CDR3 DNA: TGTGCCAGTAGTATGGGGGGGTATCAGCCCCAGCATTTT; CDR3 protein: CASSMGGYQPQHF
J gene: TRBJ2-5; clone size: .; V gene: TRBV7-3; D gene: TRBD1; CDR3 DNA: TGTGCCAGCAGCGAGGGGACAGGGTCGGTGGAGACCCAGTACTTC; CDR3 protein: CASSEGTGSVETQYF
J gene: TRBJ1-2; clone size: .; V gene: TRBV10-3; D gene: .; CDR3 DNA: TGTGCCATCAGTGAGTCTTACAGGGAAGACGGCTACACCTTC; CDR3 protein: CAISESYREDGYTF
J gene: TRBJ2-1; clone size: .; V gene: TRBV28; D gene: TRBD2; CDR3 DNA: TGTGCCAGCGGCCCTAGCGGGAGGCCATACAATGAGCAGTTCTTC; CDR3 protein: CASGPSGRPYNEQFF